The TCR beta chain described here comes from a study of blood T cell repertoires in COVID-19. Looking at the study overall: The origin of the acute and convalescent COVID-19 samples was the United States, Italy and Spain. Sources were T cells, B-cell-depleted T cells, or PBMCs; the material itself was cDNA or gDNA.

The germline gives CDR1 SGHAT, CDR2 FQNNGV. J lost 6 bases, V lost 4 bases, and 8 bases had no gene match. This CDR3 contains 14 residues. It was during active infection that Seattle patients were enrolled and then longitudinally followed. At least ten counts were recorded for this clone. In the study's own analysis: The assay estimated nucleated cells by amplifying reference gene primers. Sequencing was performed with immunoSEQ multiplex PCR; in TCRdb, only in-frame clones are kept and a portion is missing. The DNA was the basis for D and trimming; V, J and clone size are from that table. The table has more than 150,000 clones, more than 80% seen once; the top ten hold roughly an eighth.

This sequence originates from a woman at least 80 years old with COVID-19, enrolled during active disease. The specimen sequenced was peripheral blood. V and J are TRBV11-2 and TRBJ2-7; 8 positions agree with TRBD1. CDR3 sequence (DNA): TGTGCCAGCAGCTCCCACTCAGGGGGCGTCGAGCAGTACTTC. This encodes CASSSHSGGVEQYF.